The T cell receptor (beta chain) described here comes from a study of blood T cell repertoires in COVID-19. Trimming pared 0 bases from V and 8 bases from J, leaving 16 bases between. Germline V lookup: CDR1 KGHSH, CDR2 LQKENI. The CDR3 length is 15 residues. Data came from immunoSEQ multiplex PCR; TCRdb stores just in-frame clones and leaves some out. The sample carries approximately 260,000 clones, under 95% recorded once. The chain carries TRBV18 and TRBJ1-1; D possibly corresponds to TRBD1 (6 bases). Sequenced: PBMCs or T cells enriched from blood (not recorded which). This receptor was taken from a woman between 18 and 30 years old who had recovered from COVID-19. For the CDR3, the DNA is TGTGCCAGCTCACCACCTTCTACAACCGGGACAGAAGCTTTCTTT. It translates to CASSPPSTTGTEAFF. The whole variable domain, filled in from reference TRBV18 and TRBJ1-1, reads NAGVMQNPRHLVRRRGQEARLRCSPMKGHSHVYWYRQLPEEGLKFMVYLQKENIIDESGMPKERFSAEFPKEGPSILRIQQVVRGDSAAYFCASSPPSTTGTEAFFGQGTRLTVV.